Described below is a single T cell receptor beta chain sequence and its context. Antigen unknown. This entry comes from a study of cytomegalovirus exposure and HLA in healthy donors. Study-wide context: Some 200 million T cells yielded approximately 100 million unique TCR beta sequences, as an earlier analysis found.

In the PCR, 60 Vbeta and 13 Jbeta primers were used. The protocol was immunoSEQ multiplex PCR, while the TCRdb copy is restricted to in-frame clones and leaves out a portion. The sample holds some 140,000 clones; approximately 87% are singletons and the top ten take less than 2%. Findings of the study overall: Cytomegalovirus association was assigned to around 150 TCR beta chains. Later, an analysis found that common viral pathogens appeared to be linked with several of the most significant clusters. Exclusion as indistinguishable affected some V segments, including TRBV6-2 and TRBV6-3.

Per germline, CDR1 LGHNA and CDR2 YNFKEQ. V shed 5 bases, J shed 2 bases, and the junction held 11 bases outside the gene matches. The CDR3 totals 17 residues. The sample comprised PBMCs. This chain joins TRBV4-2 and TRBJ2-1; the match to TRBD2 covers 8 bases. This clonotype was obtained from a man aged 40-49 years in good health and CMV-seronegative. The CDR3 DNA follows: TGTGCCAGCAGCTTGATCCGGGAGGGTCCACCCTACAATGAGCAGTTCTTC. As protein: CASSLIREGPPYNEQFF.